A selection of T cell receptor beta chains follows, all from one sample in a study of breast tumors, draining lymph nodes, adjacent tissues. TCRdb fed the multiplex PCR reads into MiXCR, producing one record per CDR3 protein. The sample carries approximately 230,000 distinct CDR3 sequences, less than 35% recorded once. The sample taken for sequencing was axillary lymph node tissue. The receptors here all came from a female donor with breast cancer. Some clones in this sample may be carry-over from other donors' samples. CDR3s include the opening cysteine and the closing phenylalanine or tryptophan. A D gene is named only where the DNA matches it firmly. The size of a clone is reported for some rows only, either as once, few or many, or as a class for expanded clones.

len | j_gene | abundance | v_gene | d_gene | CDR3aa | CDR3nt
21 | TRBJ1-6 | . | TRBV5-1 | . | CASSLIGTADASTPGNLPLHF | TGCGCCAGCAGCTTGATTGGGACTGCGGACGCGTCTACCCCCGGGAATCTTCCCCTCCACTTT
17 | TRBJ2-3 | many | TRBV2 | TRBD2 | CASSEGEGLAFTDTQYF | TGTGCCAGCTCGGAGGGCGAGGGACTAGCCTTCACAGATACGCAGTATTTT
14 | TRBJ2-2 | many | TRBV6-5 | TRBD1 | CASSYRGRAGELFF | TGTGCCAGCAGTTACAGGGGGCGCGCCGGGGAGCTGTTTTTT
14 | TRBJ2-3 | many | TRBV11-2 | . | CASSLDMGTDTQYF | TGTGCCAGCAGCTTAGATATGGGCACAGATACGCAGTATTTT
17 | TRBJ2-3 | many | TRBV24-1 | TRBD2 | CATSDLSSSGNQDTQYF | TGTGCCACCAGTGATTTGTCGTCTAGCGGGAATCAGGATACGCAGTATTTT
14 | TRBJ2-3 | many | TRBV5-1 | . | CASRLEQHTDTQYF | TGCGCCAGCAGGTTGGAACAGCACACAGATACGCAGTATTTT
15 | TRBJ2-3 | many | TRBV13 | TRBD1 | CASSWLGQGADTQYF | TGTGCCAGCAGCTGGCTGGGACAGGGGGCAGATACGCAGTATTTT
17 | TRBJ2-7 | . | TRBV14 | TRBD1 | CASSQDLGQGGPSEQYF | TGTGCCAGCAGCCAAGATCTGGGACAGGGTGGTCCGTCCGAGCAGTACTTC
18 | TRBJ1-4 | . | TRBV7-2 | . | CASSPTADTQGLGEKLFF | TGTGCCAGCAGCCCTACGGCAGATACGCAGGGTTTAGGGGAAAAACTGTTTTTT
13 | TRBJ2-1 | few | TRBV11-2 | . | CASSLGSFNEQFF | TGTGCCAGCAGCTTAGGGTCGTTCAATGAGCAGTTCTTC
16 | TRBJ2-2 | . | TRBV12-3/TRBV12-4 | TRBD2 | CASSSSSGKSTGELFF | TGTGCCAGCAGCTCTTCTAGCGGGAAAAGCACCGGGGAGCTGTTTTTT
16 | TRBJ2-1 | . | TRBV18 | . | CASSPSTGYSYNEQFF | TGTGCCAGCTCACCATCAACGGGGTACTCCTACAATGAGCAGTTCTTC
13 | TRBJ1-1 | . | TRBV6-5 | . | CASSYAVGTEAFF | TGTGCCAGCAGTTACGCGGTGGGCACTGAAGCTTTCTTT
16 | TRBJ2-1 | large | TRBV2 | . | CASSPFRDVLIDEQFF | TGTGCCAGCAGCCCCTTCCGGGACGTTTTAATCGATGAGCAGTTCTTC
13 | TRBJ1-5 | many | TRBV30 | . | CAWSISSNQPQHF | TGTGCCTGGAGCATATCTAGCAATCAGCCCCAGCATTTT
12 | TRBJ1-1 | few | TRBV2 | TRBD1 | CASDRGNTEAFF | TGTGCCAGTGACAGGGGAAACACTGAAGCTTTCTTT
16 | TRBJ1-4 | . | TRBV27 | . | CASSRSGGATNEKLFF | TGTGCCAGCTCACGTTCCGGCGGTGCAACTAATGAAAAACTGTTTTTT
18 | TRBJ2-7 | many | TRBV20-1 | TRBD2 | CSAAGTSGSSPSSYEQYF | TGCAGTGCCGCCGGGACTAGCGGCAGCTCCCCCAGCTCCTACGAGCAGTACTTC
14 | TRBJ2-5 | many | TRBV12-5 | TRBD1 | CTPGGGQGDETQYF | TGTACCCCTGGAGGGGGACAGGGGGATGAGACCCAGTACTTC
14 | TRBJ2-2 | many | TRBV6-5 | TRBD1 | CASKSGGASGELFF | TGTGCCAGCAAATCAGGGGGCGCCTCCGGGGAGCTGTTTTTT
22 | TRBJ2-7 | . | TRBV6-2/TRBV6-3 | TRBD2 | CASSYSKCGTSGRNGVGYEQYF | TGTGCCAGCAGTTACTCGAAGTGCGGGACTAGCGGGAGAAACGGGGTTGGGTACGAGCAGTACTTC
18 | TRBJ2-1 | once | TRBV4-3 | TRBD2 | CASSQERFRLAGYNEQLF | TGCGCCAGCAGCCAAGAGAGGTTTAGGCTAGCGGGGTACAATGAGCAGCTCTTC
18 | TRBJ2-1 | . | TRBV14 | . | CASSATLGGAVYYNEQFF | TGTGCCAGCAGCGCTACGCTAGGGGGGGCGGTCTACTACAATGAGCAGTTCTTC
14 | TRBJ2-5 | many | TRBV7-6 | TRBD2 | CASSWLAGGETQYF | TGTGCCAGCAGCTGGCTAGCGGGGGGGGAGACCCAGTACTTC
14 | TRBJ2-3 | many | TRBV7-2 | . | CASSAGIRIDTQYF | TGTGCCAGCAGCGCCGGGATCCGCATAGATACGCAGTATTTT
16 | TRBJ2-2 | few | TRBV6-5 | TRBD2 | CASTDGGLAGAGELFF | TGTGCCAGCACCGACGGGGGACTAGCGGGAGCCGGGGAGCTGTTTTTT
16 | TRBJ2-7 | many | TRBV5-1 | TRBD2 | CASSLASSGSIDEQYF | TGCGCCAGCAGCTTGGCCAGTAGCGGGAGCATTGACGAGCAGTACTTC
15 | TRBJ1-2 | . | TRBV7-2 | . | CASSLVGEYHYGYTF | TGTGCCAGCAGCTTAGTAGGGGAGTACCACTATGGCTACACCTTC
15 | TRBJ2-5 | many | TRBV19 | TRBD1 | CASSISTGGSETQYF | TGTGCCAGTAGTATTTCGACAGGGGGCTCGGAGACCCAGTACTTC
16 | TRBJ1-6 | few | TRBV5-4 | . | CASSLVGGGVDSPLHF | TGTGCCAGCAGCTTGGTTGGTGGGGGGGTAGATTCACCCCTCCACTTT
16 | TRBJ2-6 | many | TRBV19 | . | CASSIDKGSGANVLTF | TGTGCCAGTAGTATAGATAAGGGCTCTGGGGCCAACGTCCTGACTTTC
16 | TRBJ2-2 | . | TRBV5-5 | . | CASSLEGTTNTGELFF | TGTGCCAGCAGCTTGGAGGGGACAACGAACACCGGGGAGCTGTTTTTT
18 | TRBJ2-7 | few | TRBV25-1 | TRBD2 | CASSDLGLAGGGSYEQYF | TGTGCCAGCAGCGACTTGGGACTAGCGGGAGGCGGCTCCTACGAGCAGTACTTC
15 | TRBJ2-7 | many | TRBV6-4 | TRBD2 | CASSAFGLAGEKQYF | TGTGCCAGCAGTGCCTTTGGACTAGCGGGGGAGAAGCAGTACTTC
14 | TRBJ2-1 | once | TRBV24-1 | . | CATSAKSSYNEQFF | TGTGCCACCAGTGCCAAAAGCTCCTACAATGAGCAGTTCTTC
15 | TRBJ2-3 | few | TRBV6-5 | . | CASSSPRMGRDTQYF | TGTGCCAGCAGTTCCCCCCGAATGGGGAGAGATACGCAGTATTTT
14 | TRBJ2-1 | few | TRBV11-2 | . | CASSFRDPGNEQFF | TGTGCCAGCAGCTTCCGGGACCCTGGGAATGAGCAGTTCTTC
14 | TRBJ1-2 | . | TRBV7-3 | . | CASSSGTLVAGYTF | TGTGCCAGCAGCTCCGGGACTCTCGTCGCTGGCTACACCTTC
12 | TRBJ1-5 | many | TRBV24-1 | . | CAIGTGNQPQHF | TGTGCCATCGGCACGGGCAATCAGCCCCAGCATTTT
16 | TRBJ2-5 | once | TRBV2 | TRBD2 | CASSQGLAGPQETQYF | TGTGCCAGCAGCCAGGGACTAGCGGGGCCTCAAGAGACCCAGTACTTC
14 | TRBJ2-7 | many | TRBV5-1 | . | CASSLGDMTYEQYF | TGCGCCAGCAGCTTGGGGGACATGACCTACGAGCAGTACTTC
15 | TRBJ2-3 | many | TRBV29-1 | TRBD2 | CSVSRTSALLDTQYF | TGCAGCGTCTCAAGGACTAGCGCACTATTAGATACGCAGTATTTT
19 | TRBJ2-2 | many | TRBV7-8 | TRBD1 | CASSLARGQGAPWSGELFF | TGTGCCAGCAGCTTAGCGCGGGGACAGGGGGCCCCCTGGAGCGGGGAGCTGTTTTTT
15 | TRBJ2-7 | . | TRBV7-8 | TRBD2 | CASSFSGRGVYEQHF | TGTGCCAGCAGCTTTAGCGGGAGGGGCGTCTACGAGCAGCACTTC
16 | TRBJ2-7 | . | TRBV7-9 | TRBD2 | CASSIAGTSAAYEQYF | TGTGCCAGCAGCATCGCCGGGACTAGCGCCGCCTACGAGCAGTACTTC
16 | TRBJ2-7 | . | TRBV15 | . | CAASSEGGGASYEQYF | TGTGCCGCCAGCAGTGAAGGAGGGGGGGCCTCCTACGAGCAGTACTTC
14 | TRBJ1-1 | . | TRBV9 | TRBD1 | CASSPGQRGTEAFF | TGTGCCAGCAGCCCGGGACAGCGGGGCACTGAAGCTTTCTTT
15 | TRBJ2-2 | many | TRBV7-9 | . | CASSLALTLEEELFF | TGTGCCAGCAGCTTAGCGCTTACTCTGGAGGAGGAGCTGTTTTTT
16 | TRBJ1-5 | many | TRBV2 | TRBD1 | CASSSQGQQGNQPQHF | TGTGCCAGCAGCTCCCAGGGACAGCAGGGCAATCAGCCCCAGCATTTT
19 | TRBJ2-3 | many | TRBV11-3 | . | CASSLRPHDRGPRTDTQYF | TGTGCCAGCAGCTTGAGACCCCACGATCGGGGGCCCCGCACAGATACGCAGTATTTT
13 | TRBJ2-3 | few | TRBV6-5 | . | CASQGVNLDTQYF | TGTGCCAGCCAAGGAGTAAATCTGGATACGCAGTATTTT
15 | TRBJ2-1 | many | TRBV12-3/TRBV12-4 | TRBD2 | CASSSLAGGRNEQFF | TGTGCCAGCAGTTCACTAGCGGGAGGCCGAAATGAGCAGTTCTTC
11 | TRBJ2-2 | many | TRBV2 | . | CASQGRGELFF | TGTGCCAGCCAGGGACGGGGGGAGCTGTTTTTT
13 | TRBJ2-7 | many | TRBV7-2 | TRBD2 | CASSLTQRGEQYF | TGTGCCAGCAGCTTAACACAGCGGGGCGAGCAGTACTTC